The sample holds a few counts of the clone carrying this TCR beta chain. The CDR3 is made up of 12 amino acids. CDR1 is SGHNT, CDR2 YYREEE, per germline (reference sequence). Trimming left V 10 bases short and J 2 bases short, with 12 bases between. Via MiXCR, TCRdb re-called the RT-PCR reads, giving one row per CDR3 protein. The sample shows about 700,000 distinct CDR3 sequences, 14% of them seen only once. Sequencing input: memory CD4+ T cells from blood. The sequence was obtained from a female donor in good health, serving as a healthy control. This sequence joins TRBV5-4 and TRBJ2-5, with D perhaps TRBD1 (6 bases). The CDR3 sequence is CAAGVQQETQYF. In DNA, the CDR3 is TGTGCCGCAGGGGTACAACAAGAGACCCAGTACTTC.